The TCR beta chain described here comes from a study of blood T cell repertoires in COVID-19. Germline V gene lookup returns CDR1 ENHRY and CDR2 SYGVKD. The CDR3 has 11 residues. Trimming shortened V by 4 bases and J by 8 bases, and 8 bases separated the two germline ends. Methods used by the authors: The assay estimated nucleated cells by amplifying reference gene primers. Produced via immunoSEQ multiplex PCR; TCRdb's table is partial and in-frame only. That table is the source of V, J and clone size, and D and trimming were worked out from the DNA. This sample has some 220,000 clones, with 83% found just once.

The origin of this receptor is a human donor in a cohort sampled during active COVID-19. The V call is TRBV10-3, the J call TRBJ1-1; D not resolved. Sequencing was done on a sample of peripheral blood. CDR3 region: CAISGAGEAFF. The CDR3 DNA follows: TGTGCCATCAGTGGCGCGGGGGAAGCTTTCTTT.